This T cell receptor beta chain was captured in a study of Ad26.COV2.S vaccination and SARS-CoV-2 variants. Whole-study context: Ad26.COV2.S given intramuscularly, once or twice 56 days apart.

For this clone: Its antigen is undetermined.

Treatment: roughly 20 received Ad26.COV2.S at low or high dose, single or two shots; 5 received placebo; per-sample allocation not given. Sampling happened 63 days after the first vaccine or placebo injection. Spike of the Wuhan-strain SARS-CoV-2 was expressed by an Ad26 vector, which formed the vaccine. Study outcomes and limitations: Relative to placebo recipients, vaccine recipients exhibited elevated spike-specific TCR breadth. Total responses of T cells may have been underestimated by the analyses of TCR breadth and depth.

Repertoires were generated with immunoSEQ multiplex PCR, while TCRdb's copy carries only in-frame clones and drops some. The data show hundreds of thousands of clones, 89% seen once. The CDR3 length is 14 residues. V was trimmed by 6 bases and J by 3 bases, leaving 15 bases between them. The germline CDR1 and CDR2 sequences are MNHEY and SVGAGI. The source material was peripheral blood, sampled in a trial of Ad26.COV2.S vaccine versus placebo. The V and J genes are TRBV6-5 and TRBJ2-7, with D maybe TRBD1 (5 bases). The TCR comes from a person aged 18-65 years who received the Ad26.COV2.S COVID-19 vaccine or a placebo. The CDR3 DNA reads as TGTGCCAGCAGCCAAGAGCCCCAGGGCTACGAGCAGTACTTC. The encoded protein is CASSQEPQGYEQYF.